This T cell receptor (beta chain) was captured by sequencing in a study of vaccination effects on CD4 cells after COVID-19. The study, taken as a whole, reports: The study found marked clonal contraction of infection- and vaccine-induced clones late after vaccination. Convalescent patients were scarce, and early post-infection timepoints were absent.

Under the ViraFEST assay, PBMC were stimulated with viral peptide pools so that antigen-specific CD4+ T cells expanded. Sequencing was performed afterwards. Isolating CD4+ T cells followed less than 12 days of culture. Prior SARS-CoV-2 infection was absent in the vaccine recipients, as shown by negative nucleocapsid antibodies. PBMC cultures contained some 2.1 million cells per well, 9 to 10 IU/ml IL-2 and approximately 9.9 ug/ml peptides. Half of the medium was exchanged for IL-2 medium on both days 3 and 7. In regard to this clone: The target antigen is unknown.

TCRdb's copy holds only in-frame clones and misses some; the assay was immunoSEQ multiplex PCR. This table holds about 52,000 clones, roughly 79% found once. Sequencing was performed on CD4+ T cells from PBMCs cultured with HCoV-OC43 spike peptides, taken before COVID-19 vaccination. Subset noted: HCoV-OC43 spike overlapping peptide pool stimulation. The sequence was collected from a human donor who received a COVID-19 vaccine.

The CDR3 nucleotides are TGTGCCTGGAGTGTAGGAGTCAGTGGAAACACCATATATTTT. Its translation: CAWSVGVSGNTIYF. J is TRBJ1-3 and V is TRBV30; D not resolved. The germline CDR1 and CDR2 sequences are GTSNPN and SVGIG (reference sequence). The CDR3 is made up of 14 amino acids. V lost 0 bases and J 3 bases, leaving 9 bases between the germline ends.